Below, 5 T cell receptor beta chains from the same sample are listed, as sequenced in a study of T cells in localized non-small cell lung cancer. Data came from immunoSEQ multiplex PCR; TCRdb stores just in-frame clones and leaves some out. Found here are 26,000 or so clones, about 90% of them singletons; the top ten hold less than 3.5%. The sequenced sample was peripheral blood, obtained before any cancer treatment. The receptors here all came from a woman aged 18 to 55 with stage I lung adenocarcinoma.

The chain is built from TRBV18 and TRBJ1-4; D perhaps matches TRBD1 (5 bases). The germline gives CDR1 KGHSH, CDR2 LQKENI. The V and J ends lost 3 bases and 6 bases respectively, with 20 bases between them. This CDR3 comprises 17 residues. The CDR3 nucleotides are TGTGCCAGCTCACCGCAGGGCACCCCCGTTGGCGATGAAAAACTGTTTTTT. Amino acids: CASSPQGTPVGDEKLFF.

J is TRBJ1-1 and V is TRBV2, with D perhaps matching TRBD1 (5 bases). The germline V and J ends were trimmed by 6 bases and 5 bases, with 13 bases remaining between them. This CDR3 has 13 residues. From germline, CDR1 is SNHLY and CDR2 FYNNEI. DNA for the CDR3: TGTGCCAGCAGGGGACGGGGTGAGACTGAAGCTTTCTTT. Residues: CASRGRGETEAFF. Using reference TRBV2 and TRBJ1-1 for the parts outside the CDR3, the full variable domain is EPEVTQTPSHQVTQMGQEVILRCVPISNHLYFYWYRQILGQKVEFLVSFYNNEISEKSEIFDDQFSVERPDGSNFTLKIRSTKLEDSAMYFCASRGRGETEAFFGQGTRLTVV.

V and J are TRBV6-1 and TRBJ2-3, with D uncertain. The CDR3 extends over 10 amino acids. Trimming pared 8 bases from V and 4 bases from J, leaving 4 bases between. The germline V gene has CDR1 MNHNS and CDR2 SASEGT. The CDR3 protein is CASHSDTQYF. The CDR3 DNA sequence: TGTGCCAGCCATTCAGATACGCAGTATTTT.

The rearrangement uses TRBV11-2 and TRBJ2-7; tentatively, D is TRBD2 (6 bases). Trimming removed 0 bases at V and 9 bases at J, with 15 bases between. This CDR3 has 14 residues. Germline V gene data show CDR1 as SGHAT and CDR2 as FQNNGV. For the CDR3, the DNA is TGTGCCAGCAGCTTAGATAGTGGGTTAGCGGCGCAGTACTTC. Its translation is CASSLDSGLAAQYF.

This clone was recorded only once. This chain uses TRBV7-2 with TRBJ2-3; D gene ambiguous. Germline V gives CDR1 SGHTA, CDR2 FQGNSA. Trimming removed 2 bases at V and 3 bases at J, with 15 bases between. This CDR3 is built from 16 residues. The CDR3 nucleotides are TGTGCCAGCAGCTTAACCACCCCGCTGTCGACAGATACGCAGTATTTT. Protein product: CASSLTTPLSTDTQYF. Full variable domain (missing parts from reference TRBV7-2 and TRBJ2-3): GAGVSQSPSNKVTEKGKDVELRCDPISGHTALYWYRQSLGQGLEFLIYFQGNSAPDKSGLPSDRFSAERTGGSVSTLTIQRTQQEDSAVYLCASSLTTPLSTDTQYFGPGTRLTVL.